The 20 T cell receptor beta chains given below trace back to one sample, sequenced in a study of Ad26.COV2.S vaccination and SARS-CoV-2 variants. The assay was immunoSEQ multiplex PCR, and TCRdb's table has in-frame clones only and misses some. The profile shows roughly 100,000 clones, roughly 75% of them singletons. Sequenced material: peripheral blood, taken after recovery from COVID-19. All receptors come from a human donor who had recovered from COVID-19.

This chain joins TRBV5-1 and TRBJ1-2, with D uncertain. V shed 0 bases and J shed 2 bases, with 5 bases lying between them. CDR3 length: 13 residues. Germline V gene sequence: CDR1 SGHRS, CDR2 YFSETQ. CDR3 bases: TGCGCCAGCAGCTTGGTGGCAAACTATGGCTACACCTTC. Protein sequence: CASSLVANYGYTF.

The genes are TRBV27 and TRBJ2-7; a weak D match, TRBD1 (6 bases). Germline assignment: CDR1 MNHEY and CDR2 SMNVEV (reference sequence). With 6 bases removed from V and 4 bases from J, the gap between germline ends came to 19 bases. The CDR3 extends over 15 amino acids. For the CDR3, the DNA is TGTGCCAGCAGGAAACAGGGTAGCGCCGATTACGAGCAGTACTTC. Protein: CASRKQGSADYEQYF.

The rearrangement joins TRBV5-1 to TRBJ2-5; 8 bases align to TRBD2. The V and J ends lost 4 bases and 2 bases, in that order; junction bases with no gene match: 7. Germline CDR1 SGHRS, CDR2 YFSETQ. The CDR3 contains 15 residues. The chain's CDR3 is CASSPGTSRQETQYF. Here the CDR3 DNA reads TGCGCCAGCAGCCCCGGGACTAGTAGACAAGAGACCCAGTACTTC.

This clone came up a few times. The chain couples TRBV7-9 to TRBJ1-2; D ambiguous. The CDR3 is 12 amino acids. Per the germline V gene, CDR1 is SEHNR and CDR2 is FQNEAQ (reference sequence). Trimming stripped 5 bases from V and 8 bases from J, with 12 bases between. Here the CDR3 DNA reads TGTGCCAGCAGCCGTTTGGAACGGGGCTACACCTTC. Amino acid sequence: CASSRLERGYTF.

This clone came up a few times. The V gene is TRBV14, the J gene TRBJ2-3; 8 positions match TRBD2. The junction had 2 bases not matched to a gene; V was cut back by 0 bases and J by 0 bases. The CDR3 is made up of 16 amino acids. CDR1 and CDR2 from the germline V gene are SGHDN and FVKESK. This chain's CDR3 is CASSQDAGGSTDTQYF. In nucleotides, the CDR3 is TGTGCCAGCAGCCAAGATGCGGGGGGAAGCACAGATACGCAGTATTTT.

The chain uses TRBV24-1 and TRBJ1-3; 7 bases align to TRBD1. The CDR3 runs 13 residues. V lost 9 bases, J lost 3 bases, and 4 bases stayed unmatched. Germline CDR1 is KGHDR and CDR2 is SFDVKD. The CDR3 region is CATRGGFGNTIYF. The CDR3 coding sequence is TGTGCCACCCGAGGGGGCTTTGGAAACACCATATATTTT.

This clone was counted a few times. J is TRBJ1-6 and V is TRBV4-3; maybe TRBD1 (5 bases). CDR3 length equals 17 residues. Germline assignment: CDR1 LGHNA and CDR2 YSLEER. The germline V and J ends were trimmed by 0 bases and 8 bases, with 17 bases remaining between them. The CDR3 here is CASSQDKGSGPYSPLHF. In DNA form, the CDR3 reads TGCGCCAGCAGCCAAGATAAGGGGTCGGGGCCTTATTCACCCCTCCACTTT.

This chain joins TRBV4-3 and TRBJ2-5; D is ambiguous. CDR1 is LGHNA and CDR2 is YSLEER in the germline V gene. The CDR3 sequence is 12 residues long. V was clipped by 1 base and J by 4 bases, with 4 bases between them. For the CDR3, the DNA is TGCGCCAGCAGCCAAGGGGCAGAGACCCAGTACTTC. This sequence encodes CASSQGAETQYF.

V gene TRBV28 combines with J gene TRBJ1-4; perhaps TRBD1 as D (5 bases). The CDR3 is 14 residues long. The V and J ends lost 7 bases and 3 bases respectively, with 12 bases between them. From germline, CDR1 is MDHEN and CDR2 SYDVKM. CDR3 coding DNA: TGTGCCAGCACCTTCCCGGGGGCTAATGAAAAACTGTTTTTT. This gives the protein CASTFPGANEKLFF.

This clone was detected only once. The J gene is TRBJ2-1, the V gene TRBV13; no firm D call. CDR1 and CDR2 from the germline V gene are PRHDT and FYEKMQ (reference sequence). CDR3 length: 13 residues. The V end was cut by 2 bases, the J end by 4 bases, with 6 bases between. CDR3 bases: TGTGCCAGCAGCTTACCGCTGTACAATGAGCAGTTCTTC. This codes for CASSLPLYNEQFF.

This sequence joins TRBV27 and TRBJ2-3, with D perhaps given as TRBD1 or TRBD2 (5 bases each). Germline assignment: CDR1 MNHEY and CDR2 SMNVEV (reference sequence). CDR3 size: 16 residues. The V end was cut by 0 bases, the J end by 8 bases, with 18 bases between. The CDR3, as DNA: TGTGCCAGCAGTTTATCGGGACCGGGGACGCAAGTTACGCAGTATTTT. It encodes CASSLSGPGTQVTQYF.

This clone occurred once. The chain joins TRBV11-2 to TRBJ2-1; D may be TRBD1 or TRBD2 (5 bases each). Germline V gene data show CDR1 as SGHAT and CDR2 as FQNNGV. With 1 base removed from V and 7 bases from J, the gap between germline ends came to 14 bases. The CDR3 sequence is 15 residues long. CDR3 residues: CASSLAWGTPNEQFF. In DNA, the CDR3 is TGTGCCAGCAGCTTAGCCTGGGGGACGCCGAATGAGCAGTTCTTC. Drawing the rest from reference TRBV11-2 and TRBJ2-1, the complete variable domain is EAGVAQSPRYKIIEKRQSVAFWCNPISGHATLYWYQQILGQGPKLLIQFQNNGVVDDSQLPKDRFSAERLKGVDSTLKIQPAKLEDSAVYLCASSLAWGTPNEQFFGPGTRLTVL.

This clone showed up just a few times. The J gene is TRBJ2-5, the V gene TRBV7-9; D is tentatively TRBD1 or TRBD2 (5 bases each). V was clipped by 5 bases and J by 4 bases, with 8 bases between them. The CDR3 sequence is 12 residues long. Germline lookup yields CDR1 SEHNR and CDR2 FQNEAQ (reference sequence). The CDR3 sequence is CASSRGAETQYF. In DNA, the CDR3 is TGTGCCAGCAGCCGGGGCGCAGAGACCCAGTACTTC.

The CDR3 nucleotides read TGTGCCAGCAGCTTAGCGGGGGTATGGAATGAGCAGTTCTTC. It specifies CASSLAGVWNEQFF. This rearrangement joins TRBV7-7 to TRBJ2-1; D could derive from TRBD1 or TRBD2 (5 bases each). The CDR3 is 14 amino acids. V was cut by 0 bases and J by 7 bases, with 10 bases left in between. Germline V gene data show CDR1 as SSHAT and CDR2 as FNYEAQ (reference sequence).

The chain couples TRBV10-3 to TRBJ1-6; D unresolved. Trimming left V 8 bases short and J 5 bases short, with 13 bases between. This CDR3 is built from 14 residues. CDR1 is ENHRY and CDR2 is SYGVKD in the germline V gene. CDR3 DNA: TGTGCCATCCGCGGAGGGTCCCATAATTCACCCCTCCACTTT. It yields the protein CAIRGGSHNSPLHF.

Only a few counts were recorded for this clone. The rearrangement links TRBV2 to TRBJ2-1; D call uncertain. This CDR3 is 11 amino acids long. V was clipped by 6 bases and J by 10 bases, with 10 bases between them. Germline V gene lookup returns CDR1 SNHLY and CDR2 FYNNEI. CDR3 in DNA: TGTGCCAGCAGACTAACTATCGAGCAGTTCTTC. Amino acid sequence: CASRLTIEQFF.

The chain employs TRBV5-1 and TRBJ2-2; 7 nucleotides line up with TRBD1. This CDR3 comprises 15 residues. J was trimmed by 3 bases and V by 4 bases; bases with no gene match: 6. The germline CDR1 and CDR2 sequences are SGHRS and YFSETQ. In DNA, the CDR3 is TGCGCCAGCAGCCAAGGACAGGAGGACACCGGGGAGCTGTTTTTT. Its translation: CASSQGQEDTGELFF.

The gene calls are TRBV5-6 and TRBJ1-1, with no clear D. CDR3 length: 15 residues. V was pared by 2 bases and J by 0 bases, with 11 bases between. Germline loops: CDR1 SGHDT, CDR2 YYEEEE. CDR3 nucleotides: TGTGCCAGCAGCTTTTTGAGGCAGCTGAACACTGAAGCTTTCTTT. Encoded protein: CASSFLRQLNTEAFF.

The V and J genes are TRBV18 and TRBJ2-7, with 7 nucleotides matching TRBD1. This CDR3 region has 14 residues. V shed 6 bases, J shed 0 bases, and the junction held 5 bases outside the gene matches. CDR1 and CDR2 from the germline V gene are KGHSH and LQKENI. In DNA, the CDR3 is TGTGCCAGCTCCCTGAGACAGGGCTCCTACGAGCAGTACTTC. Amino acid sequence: CASSLRQGSYEQYF. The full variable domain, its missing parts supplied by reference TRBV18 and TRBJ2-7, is NAGVMQNPRHLVRRRGQEARLRCSPMKGHSHVYWYRQLPEEGLKFMVYLQKENIIDESGMPKERFSAEFPKEGPSILRIQQVVRGDSAAYFCASSLRQGSYEQYFGPGTRLTVT.

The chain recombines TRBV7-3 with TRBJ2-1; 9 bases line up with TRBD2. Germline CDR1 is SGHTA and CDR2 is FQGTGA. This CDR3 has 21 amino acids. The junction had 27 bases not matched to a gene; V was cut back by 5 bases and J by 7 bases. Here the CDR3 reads CASSGGLGSLSGSGGINEQFF. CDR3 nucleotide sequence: TGTGCCAGCAGCGGAGGACTCGGATCTCTCTCGGGTAGCGGGGGCATAAATGAGCAGTTCTTC.